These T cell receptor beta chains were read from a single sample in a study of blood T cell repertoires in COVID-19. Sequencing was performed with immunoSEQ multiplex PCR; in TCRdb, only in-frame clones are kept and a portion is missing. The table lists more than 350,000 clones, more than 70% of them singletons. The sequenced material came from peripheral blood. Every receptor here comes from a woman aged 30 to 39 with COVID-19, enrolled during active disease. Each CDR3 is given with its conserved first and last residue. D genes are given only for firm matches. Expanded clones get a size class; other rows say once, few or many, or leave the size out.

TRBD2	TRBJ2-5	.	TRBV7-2	CASSSGLARETQYF	TGTGCCAGCAGCTCGGGACTAGCTAGAGAGACCCAGTACTTC
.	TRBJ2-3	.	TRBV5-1	CASSLSSAGGGTDTQYF	TGCGCCAGCAGCTTGTCGTCGGCGGGTGGTGGGACAGATACGCAGTATTTT
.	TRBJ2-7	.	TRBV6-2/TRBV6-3	CASSYLGNEQYF	TGTGCCAGCAGTTACCTCGGGAACGAGCAGTACTTC
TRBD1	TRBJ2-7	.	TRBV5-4	CASSSGDRGVYEQYF	TGTGCCAGCAGCTCCGGGGACAGGGGGGTATACGAGCAGTACTTC
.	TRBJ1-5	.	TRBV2	CASSGPGFQPQHF	TGTGCCAGCAGTGGTCCAGGGTTTCAGCCCCAGCATTTT
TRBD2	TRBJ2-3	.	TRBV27	CASGFLAGTQYF	TGTGCCAGCGGCTTCTTAGCGGGAACGCAGTATTTT
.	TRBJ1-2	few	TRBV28	CASSLGQSDLYGYTF	TGTGCCAGCAGTTTAGGACAGTCAGACCTCTATGGCTACACCTTC
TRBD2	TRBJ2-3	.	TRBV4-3	CASSQSPGLGADTQYF	TGCGCCAGCAGCCAATCCCCGGGACTAGGGGCCGATACGCAGTATTTT
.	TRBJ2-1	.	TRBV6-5	CASSYSYGQNYNEQFF	TGTGCCAGCAGTTACTCATATGGACAGAACTACAATGAGCAGTTCTTC
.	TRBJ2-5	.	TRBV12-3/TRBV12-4	CASSEDREGTQYF	TGTGCCAGCAGTGAGGACAGAGAAGGGACCCAGTACTTC
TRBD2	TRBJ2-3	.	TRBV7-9	CASSPARGAGGTDTQYF	TGTGCCAGCAGCCCTGCAAGAGGAGCGGGGGGAACAGATACGCAGTATTTT
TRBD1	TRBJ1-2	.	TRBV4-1	CASSMTGDHGYTF	TGCGCCAGCAGCATGACAGGGGACCATGGCTACACCTTC
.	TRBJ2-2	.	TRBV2	CASSEVYSHVHTGELFF	TGTGCCAGCAGTGAAGTTTACAGTCATGTACACACCGGGGAGCTGTTTTTT
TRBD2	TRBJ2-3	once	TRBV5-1	CASSLVVLAEGADTQYF	TGCGCCAGCAGCTTGGTCGTTCTAGCGGAGGGTGCAGATACGCAGTATTTT
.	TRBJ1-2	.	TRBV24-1	CATSGSGVANYGYTF	TGTGCCACCAGTGGTTCGGGGGTCGCTAACTATGGCTACACCTTC
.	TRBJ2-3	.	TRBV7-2	CASSPRATTRDTQYF	TGTGCCAGCAGCCCTAGAGCCACCACGAGAGATACGCAGTATTTT
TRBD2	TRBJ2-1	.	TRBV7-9	CASSKRTSGSEEQFF	TGTGCCAGCAGCAAAAGGACTAGCGGGAGTGAAGAGCAGTTCTTC
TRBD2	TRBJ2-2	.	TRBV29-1	CSVSMRGDTGELFF	TGCAGCGTTTCTATGCGGGGGGACACCGGGGAGCTGTTTTTT
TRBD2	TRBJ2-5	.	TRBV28	CASNSAGEETQYF	TGTGCCAGCAATTCAGCGGGGGAAGAGACCCAGTACTTC
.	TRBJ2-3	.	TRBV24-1	CATSDLSRNTQYF	TGTGCCACCAGTGATTTAAGTAGAAATACGCAGTATTTT
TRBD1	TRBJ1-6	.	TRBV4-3	CASSQGTQGVYNSPLHF	TGCGCCAGCAGCCAAGGAACGCAGGGGGTTTATAATTCACCCCTCCACTTT
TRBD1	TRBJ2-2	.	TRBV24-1	CATDRGAGELFF	TGTGCCACAGACAGGGGGGCCGGGGAGCTGTTTTTT
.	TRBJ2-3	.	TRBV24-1	CATSEGPGNTDTQYF	TGTGCCACCAGTGAGGGGCCTGGAAACACAGATACGCAGTATTTT
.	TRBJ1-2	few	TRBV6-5	CASSYEGNYGYTF	TGTGCCAGCAGTTACGAGGGTAACTATGGCTACACCTTC
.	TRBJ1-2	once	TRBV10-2	CASSESSANYGYTF	TGCGCCAGCAGTGAGTCTTCCGCTAACTATGGCTACACCTTC
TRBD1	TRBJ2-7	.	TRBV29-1	CSVHDRGRLSEQYF	TGCAGCGTTCACGACAGGGGGCGATTGAGCGAGCAGTACTTC
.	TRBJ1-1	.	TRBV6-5	CASSYTVASEAFF	TGTGCCAGCAGTTACACAGTCGCCTCTGAAGCTTTCTTT
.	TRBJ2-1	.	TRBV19	CASSMPRGVPRYNEQFF	TGTGCCAGTAGTATGCCCAGGGGGGTGCCTAGGTACAATGAGCAGTTCTTC
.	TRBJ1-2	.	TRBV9	CASSVPHTF	TGTGCCAGCAGCGTACCTCACACCTTC
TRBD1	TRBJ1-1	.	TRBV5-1	CASSWGTGTTEAFF	TGCGCCAGCAGTTGGGGGACAGGGACGACTGAAGCTTTCTTT
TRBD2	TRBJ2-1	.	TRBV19	CASSINGVLAGSDEQFF	TGTGCCAGTAGTATCAATGGAGTACTAGCGGGGAGCGATGAGCAGTTCTTC
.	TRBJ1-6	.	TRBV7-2	CASSSPAGNSPLHF	TGTGCCAGCAGCTCCCCCGCAGGAAATTCACCCCTCCACTTT
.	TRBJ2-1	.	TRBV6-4	CASSDTRGSGASSYNEQFF	TGTGCCAGCAGTGACACCCGGGGTAGCGGAGCCAGCTCCTACAATGAGCAGTTCTTC
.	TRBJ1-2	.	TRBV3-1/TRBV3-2	CASSQDMAGATAGTF	TGTGCCAGCAGCCAAGATATGGCGGGGGCAACGGCGGGCACCTTC
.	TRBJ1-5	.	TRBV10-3	CAISESGGSNQPQHF	TGTGCCATCAGTGAGTCGGGGGGTAGCAATCAGCCCCAGCATTTT
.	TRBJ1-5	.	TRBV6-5	CASSYNRPGLNQPQHF	TGTGCCAGCAGTTACAATCGTCCAGGGCTAAATCAGCCCCAGCATTTT
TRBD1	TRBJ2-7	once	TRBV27	CASRQGAREQYF	TGTGCCAGCAGACAGGGGGCGAGGGAGCAGTACTTC
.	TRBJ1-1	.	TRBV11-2	CASSPLGGKAFF	TGTGCCAGCAGCCCCCTTGGGGGGAAAGCTTTCTTT
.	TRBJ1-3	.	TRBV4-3	CASSQGTYGNTIYF	TGCGCCAGCAGCCAAGGGACATATGGAAACACCATATATTTT
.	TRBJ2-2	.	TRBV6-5	CASIVDRNPTGELFF	TGTGCCAGCATTGTTGACAGGAACCCTACCGGGGAGCTGTTTTTT
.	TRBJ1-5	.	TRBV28	CASSPNQPQHF	TGTGCCAGCAGCCCTAATCAGCCCCAGCATTTT
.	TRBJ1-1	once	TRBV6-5	CASIRDTEAFF	TGTGCCAGCATTCGGGACACTGAAGCTTTCTTT
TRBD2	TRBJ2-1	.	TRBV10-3	CAISLAGEENEQFF	TGTGCCATCAGTCTAGCGGGAGAGGAAAATGAGCAGTTCTTC
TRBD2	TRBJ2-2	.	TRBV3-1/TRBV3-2	CASSHPGTSGPTGELFF	TGTGCCAGCAGCCACCCCGGGACTAGCGGTCCCACCGGGGAGCTGTTTTTT
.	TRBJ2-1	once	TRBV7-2	CASSLAPGQVSNEQFF	TGTGCCAGCAGCTTAGCCCCAGGACAAGTCTCCAATGAGCAGTTCTTC
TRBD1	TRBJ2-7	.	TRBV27	CASSSRRQGTYEQYF	TGTGCCAGCAGCTCCCGACGACAGGGAACCTACGAGCAGTACTTC
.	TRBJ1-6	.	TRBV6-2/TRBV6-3	CASSYEGPGVNSPLHF	TGTGCCAGCAGTTACGAGGGCCCGGGGGTTAATTCACCCCTCCACTTT
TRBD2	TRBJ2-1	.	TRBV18	CASSRLAGVWENEQFF	TGTGCCAGCTCACGACTAGCGGGAGTGTGGGAAAATGAGCAGTTCTTC
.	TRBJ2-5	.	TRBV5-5	CASSLGVFQETQYF	TGTGCCAGCAGCTTGGGAGTATTCCAAGAGACCCAGTACTTC
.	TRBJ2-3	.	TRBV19	CASSRTGTTRTDTQYF	TGTGCCAGTAGCAGGACAGGGACTACCCGCACAGATACGCAGTATTTT
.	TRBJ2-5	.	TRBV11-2	CASSLGQPQETQYF	TGTGCCAGCAGCTTAGGACAGCCCCAAGAGACCCAGTACTTC
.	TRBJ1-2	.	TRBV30	CAWTPGDNYGYTF	TGTGCCTGGACCCCAGGGGATAACTATGGCTACACCTTC
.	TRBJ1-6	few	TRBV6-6	CASSYGGGSPLHF	TGTGCCAGCAGTTACGGGGGGGGGTCACCCCTCCACTTT
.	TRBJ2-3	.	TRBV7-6	CASSPRAGIADTQYF	TGTGCCAGCAGCCCGCGGGCGGGGATCGCAGATACGCAGTATTTT
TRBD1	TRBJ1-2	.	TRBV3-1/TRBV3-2	CASSFLQGIYGYTF	TGTGCCAGCAGCTTTTTACAGGGGATCTATGGCTACACCTTC
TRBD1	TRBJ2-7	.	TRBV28	CASSPGQGVIEQYF	TGTGCCAGCAGCCCCGGACAGGGTGTTATCGAGCAGTACTTC
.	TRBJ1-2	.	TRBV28	CASSNHDRFYGYTF	TGTGCCAGCAGCAACCACGACAGGTTCTATGGCTACACCTTC
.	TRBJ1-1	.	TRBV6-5	CASSSALFRVDTEAFF	TGTGCCAGCAGTTCGGCCCTTTTCAGGGTGGACACTGAAGCTTTCTTT
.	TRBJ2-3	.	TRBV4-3	CASSQGLKTDTQYF	TGCGCCAGCAGCCAAGGGCTCAAGACAGATACGCAGTATTTT
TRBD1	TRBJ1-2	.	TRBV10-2	CASSAKSGGGYGYTF	TGCGCCAGCAGTGCTAAATCAGGGGGCGGCTATGGCTACACCTTC